This record concerns one T cell receptor beta chain sequence. The table came from immunoSEQ multiplex PCR; TCRdb's copy has only in-frame clones and leaves some out. The sample shows some 120,000 clones, roughly 90% of them seen only once. The sample is drawn from a study of CD4+ T cells in melanoma. Sequencing was performed on peripheral blood. This receptor was taken from a human donor with melanoma.

The DNA of the CDR3 is TGTGCCAGTAGTGGACAGTTCGGGGGGGAGACCCAGTACTTC. Its translation is CASSGQFGGETQYF. The chain links TRBV19 to TRBJ2-5; perhaps TRBD2 as D (7 bases). V was pared by 5 bases and J by 5 bases, with 15 bases between. The CDR3 loop spans 14 amino acids. Germline V gene lookup returns CDR1 LNHDA and CDR2 SQIVND (reference sequence).